This T cell receptor beta chain comes out of a study of blood T cell repertoires in COVID-19. Study-level background: COVID-19 samples collected from the United States, Italy and Spain covered acute and convalescent phases. PBMCs, B-cell-depleted T cells, or T cells provided the cDNA or gDNA that made up the material.

Original processing notes: From reference gene primer amplification, estimates of nucleated cell counts were derived. Using immunoSEQ multiplex PCR, the repertoire was profiled, and TCRdb retains in-frame clones only, with some absent. The V and J calls and clone size were taken over from that table, and D and trimming were inferred from the DNA. This sample has some 240,000 clones, with around 84% found just once. The CDR3 has 16 residues. The clonotype originates from a human donor in a cohort sampled during active COVID-19. The chain carries TRBV21-1 and TRBJ2-2; the D segment call TRBD1 is taken from the table without a DNA check. TRBV21-1 is a documented pseudogene. Sequenced material: peripheral blood. The CDR3 DNA reads as TGTGCCAGCAGCAAGGGGACAGGGCGGGGGCCCGGGGAGCTGTTTTTT. It specifies CASSKGTGRGPGELFF.